Listed below are T cell receptor beta chains from one sample, sequenced in a study of CD8 T cells in ankylosing spondylitis. TCRdb re-analysed the 5' RACE reads in MiXCR, keeping a single row per CDR3 protein. The table has under 250,000 distinct CDR3 sequences, roughly 8.2% seen once. The sequencing sample was made of blood, either unsorted or a sorted T cell fraction (not recorded which). The receptors here all came from a female donor with ankylosing spondylitis or in good health (not recorded which). CDR3s include the opening cysteine and the closing phenylalanine or tryptophan. The order of the fields is V gene, J gene, clone size, D gene, CDR3 protein, CDR3 DNA. D genes are given only for firm matches. The size of a clone is reported for some rows only, either as once, few or many, or as a class for expanded clones.

v_call: TRBV24-1
j_call: TRBJ2-1
clone_size: many
d_call: .
cdr3_aa: CATSDRPNNEQFF
cdr3_nt: TGTGCCACCAGTGATCGGCCCAACAATGAGCAGTTCTTC

v_call: TRBV6-5
j_call: TRBJ2-1
clone_size: many
d_call: TRBD2
cdr3_aa: CASSYSGLAGLYNEQFF
cdr3_nt: TGTGCCAGCAGTTACTCCGGGTTAGCGGGACTCTACAATGAGCAGTTCTTC

v_call: TRBV27
j_call: TRBJ2-7
clone_size: many
d_call: TRBD1
cdr3_aa: CASSFQGAVPYEQYF
cdr3_nt: TGTGCCAGCAGTTTCCAGGGGGCTGTCCCGTACGAGCAGTACTTC

v_call: TRBV5-1
j_call: TRBJ1-1
clone_size: few
d_call: .
cdr3_aa: CASSLDGVRTEAFF
cdr3_nt: TGCGCCAGCAGCTTGGACGGGGTTCGTACTGAAGCTTTCTTT

v_call: TRBV5-1
j_call: TRBJ2-3
clone_size: many
d_call: TRBD2
cdr3_aa: CASGGLAASDTQYF
cdr3_nt: TGCGCCAGCGGAGGACTAGCGGCTTCAGATACGCAGTATTTT

v_call: TRBV10-3
j_call: TRBJ2-5
clone_size: many
d_call: .
cdr3_aa: CAISERGTDQETQYF
cdr3_nt: TGTGCCATCAGTGAGAGGGGTACAGACCAAGAGACCCAGTACTTC

v_call: TRBV5-4
j_call: TRBJ2-1
clone_size: .
d_call: TRBD2
cdr3_aa: CASSPMTSVRDEQFF
cdr3_nt: TGTGCCAGCAGCCCAATGACTAGCGTGAGGGATGAGCAGTTCTTC

v_call: TRBV3-1
j_call: TRBJ2-4
clone_size: many
d_call: TRBD2
cdr3_aa: CASSLAADSKNIQYF
cdr3_nt: TGTGCCAGCAGTCTAGCGGCAGATTCCAAAAACATTCAGTACTTC

v_call: TRBV20-1
j_call: TRBJ2-1
clone_size: .
d_call: TRBD1
cdr3_aa: CSARDFLAGGRQFF
cdr3_nt: TGCAGTGCTAGAGATTTCCTAGCAGGGGGTCGGCAGTTCTTC

v_call: TRBV7-8
j_call: TRBJ1-4
clone_size: many
d_call: .
cdr3_aa: CASSRHRVATNEKLFF
cdr3_nt: TGTGCCAGCAGCAGACACAGAGTTGCAACTAATGAAAAACTGTTTTTT

v_call: TRBV12-3/TRBV12-4
j_call: TRBJ2-7
clone_size: many
d_call: .
cdr3_aa: CASSLARRGEQYF
cdr3_nt: TGTGCCAGCAGTTTAGCGCGTAGGGGCGAGCAGTACTTC

v_call: TRBV20-1
j_call: TRBJ2-1
clone_size: many
d_call: TRBD2
cdr3_aa: CSASNVAGVVNEQFF
cdr3_nt: TGCAGTGCTAGTAACGTAGCGGGAGTGGTGAATGAGCAGTTCTTC

v_call: TRBV29-1
j_call: TRBJ1-6
clone_size: many
d_call: TRBD1
cdr3_aa: CSADRVGGSPLHF
cdr3_nt: TGCAGCGCCGACAGGGTGGGGGGTTCACCCCTCCACTTT

v_call: TRBV2
j_call: TRBJ2-1
clone_size: many
d_call: .
cdr3_aa: CASSYTPSSYNEQFF
cdr3_nt: TGTGCCAGCAGTTATACACCTAGCTCCTACAATGAGCAGTTCTTC

v_call: TRBV10-1
j_call: TRBJ2-5
clone_size: few
d_call: TRBD2
cdr3_aa: CASSSSSSGKETQYF
cdr3_nt: TGCGCCAGCAGTAGTTCGTCTAGCGGAAAAGAGACCCAGTACTTC

v_call: TRBV10-3
j_call: TRBJ1-4
clone_size: many
d_call: TRBD1
cdr3_aa: CAISDPDRGEKLFF
cdr3_nt: TGTGCCATCAGTGACCCGGACAGGGGTGAAAAACTGTTTTTT

v_call: TRBV27
j_call: TRBJ2-7
clone_size: many
d_call: TRBD2
cdr3_aa: CASSLAGAQYEQYF
cdr3_nt: TGTGCCAGCAGCCTAGCGGGAGCTCAATACGAGCAGTACTTC

v_call: TRBV9
j_call: TRBJ1-3
clone_size: many
d_call: .
cdr3_aa: CASSVQWSGNTIYF
cdr3_nt: TGTGCCAGCAGCGTACAGTGGAGTGGAAACACCATATATTTT

v_call: TRBV7-8
j_call: TRBJ2-1
clone_size: many
d_call: TRBD2
cdr3_aa: CASTLRIGVLAASSYNEQFF
cdr3_nt: TGTGCCAGCACCCTACGGATCGGGGTTCTAGCGGCGAGCTCCTACAATGAGCAGTTCTTC

v_call: TRBV19
j_call: TRBJ2-1
clone_size: .
d_call: .
cdr3_aa: CASGALSYNEQFF
cdr3_nt: TGTGCCAGTGGAGCCCTATCCTACAATGAGCAGTTCTTC

v_call: TRBV12-3/TRBV12-4
j_call: TRBJ2-7
clone_size: many
d_call: .
cdr3_aa: CASTSGPRYEQYF
cdr3_nt: TGTGCCAGCACCTCGGGTCCCAGGTACGAGCAGTACTTC

v_call: TRBV25-1
j_call: TRBJ2-1
clone_size: many
d_call: .
cdr3_aa: CASSGGGWNEQFF
cdr3_nt: TGTGCCAGCAGTGGAGGGGGATGGAATGAGCAGTTCTTC

v_call: TRBV4-3
j_call: TRBJ2-1
clone_size: many
d_call: TRBD2
cdr3_aa: CASSQAAGETNEQFF
cdr3_nt: TGCGCCAGCAGCCAAGCAGCGGGAGAAACAAATGAGCAGTTCTTC

v_call: TRBV3-1
j_call: TRBJ1-2
clone_size: many
d_call: .
cdr3_aa: CASSPGVGSYGYTF
cdr3_nt: TGTGCCAGCAGCCCGGGGGTAGGTAGCTATGGCTACACCTTC

v_call: TRBV11-2
j_call: TRBJ2-5
clone_size: .
d_call: .
cdr3_aa: CASRSGAWGKTQYF
cdr3_nt: TGTGCCAGCAGGTCCGGGGCTTGGGGGAAGACCCAGTACTTC

v_call: TRBV11-3
j_call: TRBJ2-1
clone_size: many
d_call: .
cdr3_aa: CASSLGLQGQFF
cdr3_nt: TGTGCCAGCAGCTTAGGACTCCAGGGACAGTTCTTC

v_call: TRBV6-2/TRBV6-3
j_call: TRBJ2-2
clone_size: many
d_call: .
cdr3_aa: CASSYSLHYTGELFF
cdr3_nt: TGTGCCAGCAGTTACTCGTTACACTACACCGGGGAGCTGTTTTTT

v_call: TRBV9
j_call: TRBJ2-1
clone_size: .
d_call: .
cdr3_aa: CASSWGSNEQFF
cdr3_nt: TGTGCCAGCAGCTGGGGATCCAATGAGCAGTTCTTC

v_call: TRBV6-5
j_call: TRBJ1-1
clone_size: many
d_call: .
cdr3_aa: CASSYLSAGRTEAFF
cdr3_nt: TGTGCCAGCAGTTACCTCTCCGCGGGCAGAACTGAAGCTTTCTTT

v_call: TRBV20-1
j_call: TRBJ1-2
clone_size: few
d_call: TRBD1
cdr3_aa: CSATKNRGSGYTF
cdr3_nt: TGCAGTGCTACCAAAAACAGGGGCAGTGGCTACACCTTC

v_call: TRBV7-2
j_call: TRBJ2-5
clone_size: many
d_call: .
cdr3_aa: CASSSLSGGGVETQYF
cdr3_nt: TGTGCCAGCAGCTCCCTGTCTGGGGGAGGAGTTGAGACCCAGTACTTC

v_call: TRBV20-1
j_call: TRBJ2-2
clone_size: many
d_call: .
cdr3_aa: CSAARYTNTGELFF
cdr3_nt: TGCAGTGCCGCCCGGTATACGAACACCGGGGAGCTGTTTTTT

v_call: TRBV20-1
j_call: TRBJ2-7
clone_size: many
d_call: TRBD2
cdr3_aa: CSANDATSSGIREQYF
cdr3_nt: TGCAGTGCTAACGACGCCACCTCTAGCGGGATTCGGGAGCAGTACTTC

v_call: TRBV5-1
j_call: TRBJ2-1
clone_size: many
d_call: TRBD2
cdr3_aa: CASSSQAGSSYNEQFF
cdr3_nt: TGCGCCAGCAGCTCACAAGCGGGGAGCTCCTACAATGAGCAGTTCTTC